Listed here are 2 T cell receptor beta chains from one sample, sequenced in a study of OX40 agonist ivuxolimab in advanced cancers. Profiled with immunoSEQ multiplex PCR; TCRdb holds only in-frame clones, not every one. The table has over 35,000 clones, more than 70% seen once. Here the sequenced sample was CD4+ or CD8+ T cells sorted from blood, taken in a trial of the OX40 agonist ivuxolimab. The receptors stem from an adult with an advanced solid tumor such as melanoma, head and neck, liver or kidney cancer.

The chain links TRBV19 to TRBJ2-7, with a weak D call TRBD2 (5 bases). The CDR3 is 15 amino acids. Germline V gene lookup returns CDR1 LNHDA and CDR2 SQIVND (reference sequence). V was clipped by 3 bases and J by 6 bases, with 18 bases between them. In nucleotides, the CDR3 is TGTGCCAGTAGTATGTCGGGGTTCCCGCCGGCCGAGCAGTACTTC. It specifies CASSMSGFPPAEQYF.

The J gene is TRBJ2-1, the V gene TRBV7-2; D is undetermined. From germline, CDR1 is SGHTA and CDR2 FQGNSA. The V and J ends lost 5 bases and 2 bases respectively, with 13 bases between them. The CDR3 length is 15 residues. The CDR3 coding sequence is TGTGCCAGCAGCCAAGGCAGCCTCGCCTACAATGAGCAGTTCTTC. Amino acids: CASSQGSLAYNEQFF.